This TCR beta chain was sequenced during a study of T cell changes during pregnancy in multiple sclerosis. Some clones are missing from TCRdb's copy, which holds only in-frame ones; the method was immunoSEQ multiplex PCR. Seen here are 55,000 to 70,000 clones, about 94% observed once, and the top ten hold over 0.35%. Germline loops: CDR1 LNHDA, CDR2 SQIVND (reference sequence). V lost 0 bases to trimming and J lost 0 bases; unmatched junction nucleotides: 1. The CDR3 covers 15 residues. This TCR was sampled from a female donor with multiple sclerosis, enrolled in a pregnancy study. The material sequenced was CD4+ T cells from peripheral blood mononuclear cells, taken before pregnancy. The V call is TRBV19, the J call TRBJ2-7; 8 bases match TRBD1. CDR3 DNA: TGTGCCAGTAGTATAGACGGGACAGGCTCCTACGAGCAGTACTTC. Its protein is CASSIDGTGSYEQYF.